One and the same sample provided the 23 T cell receptor beta chains below, sequenced in a study of T-cell memory formation after mild COVID-19. Using its own MiXCR run on the 5' RACE reads, TCRdb lists one record per CDR3 protein. The table records 150,000 to 200,000 distinct CDR3 sequences, around a tenth of them present only once. Input material: PBMCs or a T cell subset sorted from them (not recorded which). The source of these receptors is a man aged 18 to 29 who had mild COVID-19 (a few samples of this study predate the infection). Cell type and time point are not known.

This clonotype was detected a few times. This chain uses TRBV7-2 with TRBJ2-5, with a weak D call TRBD1 (6 bases). The CDR3 length is 15 residues. Trimming took off 4 bases at V and 1 base at J, with 13 bases between the two ends. Germline V gives CDR1 SGHTA, CDR2 FQGNSA. The CDR3 region is CASSSPGQTQETQYF. Written as DNA, the CDR3 is TGTGCCAGCAGCTCACCTGGACAGACCCAAGAGACCCAGTACTTC.

The CDR3 DNA follows: TGTGCCAGCAGTTTGTTGGGGCGCGGTAACTATGGCTACACCTTC. It is translated as CASSLLGRGNYGYTF. The chain recombines TRBV12-3 or TRBV12-4 with TRBJ1-2; the D gene is possibly TRBD1 (5 bases). The CDR3 covers 15 residues. Trimming cost V 3 bases and J 1 base, with 12 bases left between them.

The chain uses TRBV6-5 and TRBJ1-6; D perhaps matches TRBD1 (5 bases). This CDR3 region has 15 residues. Trimming left V 4 bases short and J 6 bases short, with 13 bases between. The V gene's germline CDR1 is MNHEY and CDR2 SVGAGI. The CDR3 here is CASSFSGTVNSPLHF. CDR3 coding DNA: TGTGCCAGCAGTTTCTCCGGGACCGTTAATTCACCCCTCCACTTT.

This clonotype was seen many times. The chain is built from TRBV12-3 or TRBV12-4 and TRBJ2-2; D is unresolved. This CDR3 spans 14 amino acids. V lost 2 bases and J lost 2, with 6 bases in between. CDR3 in amino acids: CASSLIRNTGELFF. The CDR3 DNA reads as TGTGCCAGCAGTTTAATCAGAAACACCGGGGAGCTGTTTTTT.

This clonotype appeared many times. The chain employs TRBV29-1 and TRBJ2-6, with D possibly being TRBD2 (5 bases). This CDR3 contains 14 residues. V was cut by 6 bases and J by 0 bases, with 9 bases left in between. Germline V gene data show CDR1 as SQVTM and CDR2 as ANQGSEA. Written as DNA, the CDR3 is TGCAGCGTGGCTGGAGGCTCTGGGGCCAACGTCCTGACTTTC. Protein sequence: CSVAGGSGANVLTF. The full variable domain, with the rest looked up from reference TRBV29-1 and TRBJ2-6, is SAVISQKPSRDICQRGTSLTIQCQVDSQVTMMFWYRQQPGQSLTLIATANQGSEATYESGFVIDKFPISRPNLTFSTLTVSNMSPEDSSIYLCSVAGGSGANVLTFGAGSRLTVL.

The rearrangement uses TRBV2 and TRBJ1-1; the D gene is possibly TRBD1 (6 bases). CDR1 and CDR2 from the germline V gene are SNHLY and FYNNEI. CDR3 length: 13 residues. Between the trimmed V and J ends, which lost 4 bases and 4 bases, there was a span of 10 bases. CDR3 sequence reads: CASSGEGGTEAFF. CDR3 bases: TGTGCCAGCAGTGGGGAAGGGGGCACTGAAGCTTTCTTT.

The V and J genes are TRBV10-3 and TRBJ1-1; weak D call: TRBD1 (6 bases). V was shortened by 2 bases and J by 2 bases, with 15 bases between the two germline ends. Looked up from germline, CDR1 is ENHRY and CDR2 is SYGVKD. The CDR3 sequence is 16 residues long. The CDR3 spells CAISEPSRTANTEAFF. Here the CDR3 DNA reads TGTGCCATCAGTGAGCCGAGCCGGACAGCAAACACTGAAGCTTTCTTT.

This clonotype was observed a handful of times. The chain links TRBV12-3 or TRBV12-4 to TRBJ1-1; D not certain. The ends were cut back, 10 bases at V and 1 base at J, with 7 bases in the middle. The CDR3 totals 11 residues. The CDR3, as DNA: TGTGCCATCTGGAAGAACACTGAAGCTTTCTTT. Translating gives CAIWKNTEAFF.

This clonotype was found a few times. J is TRBJ2-3 and V is TRBV7-2; 12 bases fit TRBD2. CDR3 length: 16 residues. Germline-derived CDR1 and CDR2 are SGHTA and FQGNSA. V dropped 5 bases and J dropped 2; count of bases not matched to a gene: 5. The CDR3 sequence: CASSPTSGGITDTQYF. As DNA, the CDR3 is TGTGCCAGCAGCCCGACTAGCGGGGGAATCACAGATACGCAGTATTTT.

In this sample, this clonotype turned up many times. The rearrangement links TRBV4-2 to TRBJ2-1; either TRBD1 or TRBD2 may fit D (6 bases each). Deletions cut 0 bases from V and 4 bases from J, with 13 bases between. CDR1 is LGHNA and CDR2 is YNFKEQ in the germline V gene. The CDR3 loop spans 16 amino acids. CDR3 sequence: CASSQDPGAGYNEQFF. CDR3 sequence (DNA): TGTGCCAGCAGCCAAGATCCGGGGGCAGGGTACAATGAGCAGTTCTTC.

This clonotype has a count of ten or more. The chain couples TRBV23-1 to TRBJ1-5; D unresolved. TRBV23-1 is placed among ORFs of uncertain function. Deletions cut 2 bases from V and 6 bases from J, with 2 bases between. This CDR3 spans 11 amino acids. CDR3 in amino acids: CASSQGQPQHF. Written as DNA, the CDR3 is TGCGCCAGCAGTCAAGGTCAGCCCCAGCATTTT.

This sequence joins TRBV4-3 and TRBJ2-7; the D gene could be TRBD1 or TRBD2 (6 bases each). Germline CDR1 reads LGHNA; CDR2 reads YSLEER. The CDR3 has 13 residues. V shed 0 bases and J shed 6 bases, with 9 bases lying between them. The CDR3 DNA reads TGCGCCAGCAGCCAAGAGTCGGGGGCCGAGCAGTACTTC. Translation: CASSQESGAEQYF.

This clonotype was counted ten times or more. The chain couples TRBV18 to TRBJ1-1; D possibly corresponds to TRBD1 (5 bases). The germline V and J ends were trimmed by 3 bases and 5 bases, with 13 bases remaining between them. Looked up from germline, CDR1 is KGHSH and CDR2 is LQKENI. The CDR3 has 14 amino acids. CDR3 coding DNA: TGTGCCAGCTCACCTTCTAGGGGCGGGACTGAAGCTTTCTTT. Amino acids: CASSPSRGGTEAFF.

The CDR3 spells CASSQTSASGGAGNEQFF. As DNA, the CDR3 is TGCGCCAGCAGCCAAACCTCGGCTAGCGGGGGGGCAGGCAATGAGCAGTTCTTC. The chain recombines TRBV4-3 with TRBJ2-1; TRBD2 matches 12 bases. The germline CDR1 and CDR2 sequences are LGHNA and YSLEER. V shed 2 bases and J 6 bases; nucleotides not matched to a gene: 11. This CDR3 is 18 amino acids long.

The chain is built from TRBV20-1 and TRBJ1-6; 7 nucleotides match TRBD1. This CDR3 is built from 13 residues. Looked up from germline, CDR1 is DFQATT and CDR2 is SNEGSKA (reference sequence). Germline trimming cut 4 bases from V and 11 bases from J; bases unmatched to any gene: 8. CDR3 nucleotide sequence: TGCAGTGCTACCCTGACAGGGCGTCCACCCCTCCACTTT. This codes for CSATLTGRPPLHF.

This clonotype was counted between two and nine times. The chain couples TRBV5-6 to TRBJ1-4; 10 positions agree with TRBD1. Germline CDR1 reads SGHDT; CDR2 reads YYEEEE. CDR3 length: 15 residues. The V gene end was trimmed by 0 bases and the J gene end by 6 bases; junction bases not matched to a gene: 2. The CDR3 reads CASSLAGTGDEKLFF. The CDR3 DNA is TGTGCCAGCAGCTTGGCCGGGACAGGGGATGAAAAACTGTTTTTT.

This clonotype showed up just a few times. The rearrangement joins TRBV12-5 to TRBJ2-1; no firm D call. Germline-derived CDR1 and CDR2 are LGHNT and FRNRAP. Trimming cost V 4 bases and J 4 bases, with 14 bases left between them. The CDR3 runs 15 residues. CDR3 bases: TGTGCTAGTGGTTCCGGTTTTCGGCCTTACAATGAGCAGTTCTTC. It codes for CASGSGFRPYNEQFF.

V usage is TRBV28 and J usage is TRBJ1-2, with a weak D call TRBD1 (6 bases). The germline CDR1 and CDR2 sequences are MDHEN and SYDVKM. Between the trimmed V and J ends, which lost 3 bases and 2 bases, there was a span of 7 bases. This CDR3 region has 13 residues. The CDR3 sequence is CASSFGTNYGYTF. Here the CDR3 DNA reads TGTGCCAGCAGTTTCGGGACAAACTATGGCTACACCTTC.

The chain joins TRBV12-3 or TRBV12-4 to TRBJ1-5, with D possibly being TRBD1 (6 bases). This CDR3 region has 15 residues. Trimming left V 2 bases short and J 6 bases short, with 14 bases between. The CDR3 reads CASSLSDSRGQPQHF. The CDR3 DNA reads as TGTGCCAGCAGTTTATCGGACAGCCGGGGTCAGCCCCAGCATTTT.

This clonotype was found a few times. The gene calls are TRBV20-1 and TRBJ1-1; D is undetermined. Germline CDR1 is DFQATT and CDR2 is SNEGSKA (reference sequence). There are 14 residues in the CDR3. V lost 1 base, J lost 8 bases, and 17 bases lay in between. CDR3 nucleotides: TGCAGTGCTAGAGTTCAGGCAAGAGCCACCGAAGCTTTCTTT. It specifies CSARVQARATEAFF.

This clonotype turned up a few times. The chain combines TRBV7-9 with TRBJ2-1; 8 positions agree with TRBD2. The CDR3 sequence is 15 residues long. V shed 5 bases, J shed 0 bases, and the junction held 3 bases outside the gene matches. Germline values: CDR1 SEHNR, CDR2 FQNEAQ (reference sequence). CDR3 coding DNA: TGTGCCAGCAGCCATACTAGCGGCTCCTACAATGAGCAGTTCTTC. Translating it yields CASSHTSGSYNEQFF.

The rearrangement uses TRBV10-3 and TRBJ1-2; weak D call: TRBD1 (5 bases). Germline V gene data show CDR1 as ENHRY and CDR2 as SYGVKD. The CDR3 extends over 15 amino acids. V lost 6 bases and J 5 bases, leaving 19 bases between the germline ends. CDR3 protein: CAIRPGLETRYGYTF. CDR3 in DNA: TGTGCCATCAGACCGGGACTTGAGACACGATATGGCTACACCTTC.

The chain carries TRBV10-3 and TRBJ2-2, with TRBD1 matching over 8 bases. Trimming at V came to 3 bases and at J to 4 bases, leaving 4 bases not matched to a gene. Per germline, CDR1 ENHRY and CDR2 SYGVKD. CDR3 length: 15 residues. CDR3 DNA: TGTGCCATCAGTGACCGGACAGGGCCCACCGGGGAGCTGTTTTTT. Its translation: CAISDRTGPTGELFF.